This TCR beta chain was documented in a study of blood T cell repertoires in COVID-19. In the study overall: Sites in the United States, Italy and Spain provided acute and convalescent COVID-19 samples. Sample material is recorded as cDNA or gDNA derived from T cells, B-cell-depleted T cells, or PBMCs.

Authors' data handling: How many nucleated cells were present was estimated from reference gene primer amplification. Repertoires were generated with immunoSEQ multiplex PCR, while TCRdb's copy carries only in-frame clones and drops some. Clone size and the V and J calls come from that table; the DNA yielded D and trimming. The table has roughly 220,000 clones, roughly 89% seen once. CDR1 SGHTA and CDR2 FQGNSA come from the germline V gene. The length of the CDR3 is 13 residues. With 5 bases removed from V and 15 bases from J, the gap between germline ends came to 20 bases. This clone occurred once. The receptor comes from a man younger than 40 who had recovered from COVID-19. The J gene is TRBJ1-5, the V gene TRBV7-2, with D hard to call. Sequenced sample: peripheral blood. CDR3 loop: CASSPGRERLVHF. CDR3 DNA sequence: TGTGCCAGCAGCCCCGGTCGCGAGAGGCTAGTGCATTTT. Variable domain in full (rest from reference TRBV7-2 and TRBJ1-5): GAGVSQSPSNKVTEKGKDVELRCDPISGHTALYWYRQSLGQGLEFLIYFQGNSAPDKSGLPSDRFSAERTGGSVSTLTIQRTQQEDSAVYLCASSPGRERLVHFGDGTRLSIL.